This TCR beta chain was sequenced during a study of T cells after yellow fever vaccination. A few counts support this clonotype. Between the trimmed V and J ends, which lost 3 bases and 5 bases, there was a span of 13 bases. The CDR3 consists of 13 residues. Germline V gene data show CDR1 as GTSNPN and CDR2 as SVGIG (reference sequence). TCRdb re-analysed the 5' RACE reads in MiXCR, keeping a single row per CDR3 protein. The table shows some 390,000 distinct CDR3 sequences, with 15% to 20% occurring only once. The rearrangement joins TRBV30 to TRBJ1-2; no definite D call. Sequences were derived from PBMCs, sampled before the yellow fever booster vaccination. This receptor was identified in a man between 18 and 35 years old who received the YFV17D yellow fever vaccine. CDR3 DNA: TGTGCCTGGAGCCGCCTTTGGGAGTATGGCTACACCTTC. It specifies CAWSRLWEYGYTF.